The clone carrying this TCR beta chain is a singleton in its sample. Its antigen remains unidentified. Sequencing used immunoSEQ multiplex PCR; TCRdb keeps in-frame clones, though not all of them. This sample carries 150,000 to 200,000 clones, roughly nine tenths of them seen once, and the ten largest clones take over 2.5%. V was shortened by 5 bases and J by 0 bases, with 11 bases between the two germline ends. The CDR3 spans 15 residues. Germline values: CDR1 MGHDK, CDR2 SYGVNS. This sample was included in a study of cytomegalovirus exposure and HLA in healthy donors. Study-wide findings and caveats: As confirmed in vitro, a few CMV-associated chains were specific for CMV antigens. Reports indicated that the classifier achieved high specificity and sensitivity in diagnosing cytomegalovirus status. The listing of about 150 TCR beta chains classed them as cytomegalovirus-associated.

The donors were part of the validation cohort, which consisted of over a hundred subjects and was separate from the first cohort of 666 subjects. Material for sequencing was PBMCs. The J gene is TRBJ2-1, the V gene TRBV25-1, with a weak D call TRBD2 (5 bases). This TCR was recovered from a woman younger than 35 in good health and CMV-seropositive. CDR3 region: CASSPGGSSYNEQFF. For the CDR3, the DNA is TGTGCCAGCAGTCCGGGTGGGAGCTCCTACAATGAGCAGTTCTTC.